This T cell receptor beta chain was documented in a study of T cell responses to AZD1222 COVID-19 vaccine. As for the study in general: Analysis merged second doses at about 4 or about 12 weeks.

General study points: Spike-wide vaccine-associated CD4 TCRs dominated at 160-218 and 743-854.

Germline loops: CDR1 MNHEY, CDR2 SMNVEV (reference sequence). The CDR3 contains 15 residues. Trimming took 5 bases from V and 4 from J; bases not matched to a gene: 6. Points on this clone: Its antigen remains unidentified.

Sequencing used immunoSEQ multiplex PCR; TCRdb keeps in-frame clones, though not all of them. The table has 130,000 to 150,000 clones, approximately 90% seen once. The rearrangement links TRBV27 to TRBJ2-1, with TRBD2 matching 9 bases. The specimen comprised peripheral blood, sampled on day 0 of AZD1222 vaccination. This sequence was found in an adult in good health. The CDR3 protein is CASSTSGQFYNEQFF. DNA of the CDR3: TGTGCCAGCAGTACTAGCGGGCAATTTTACAATGAGCAGTTCTTC.